A single sample gave rise to the 8 T cell receptor beta chains below, sequenced in a study of blood T cells in healthy people across ages. A second PCR, run for roughly 6 to 11 cycles, used a sample-barcoded 5' primer plus a J-beta primer mix. TCRdb reprocessed the 5' RACE reads with MiXCR, giving one entry per CDR3 protein. The table shows roughly 680,000 distinct CDR3 sequences, with 52% occurring only once. Specimen: blood. The source is a woman older than 75 in good health.

This chain connects TRBV18 to TRBJ2-1; perhaps TRBD1 as D (6 bases). This CDR3 comprises 14 residues. Trimming pared 8 bases from V and 4 bases from J, leaving 15 bases between. The germline gives CDR1 KGHSH, CDR2 LQKENI. The CDR3 nucleotides are TGTGCCAGCAGCCCTCCGGACAGTTACAATGAGCAGTTCTTC. Translating it yields CASSPPDSYNEQFF.

This clonotype was seen many times. J is TRBJ1-2 and V is TRBV12-3 or TRBV12-4; weak D call: TRBD1 (5 bases). Trimming took 6 bases from V and 7 from J, leaving 12 bases between them. This CDR3 contains 12 residues. The CDR3, as DNA: TGTGCCAGCAGCCTGGGCCAGGGTGGCTACACCTTC. This codes for CASSLGQGGYTF.

This clonotype was observed a single time. This sequence joins TRBV6-6 and TRBJ1-1; 7 positions match TRBD1. The CDR3 loop spans 17 amino acids. J lost 1 base, V lost 1 base, and 9 bases had no gene match. Germline V gene data show CDR1 as MNHNY and CDR2 as SVGAGI (reference sequence). The DNA of the CDR3 is TGTGCCAGCAGTTACTTTCGTCCCAGGGGGGGGAACACTGAAGCTTTCTTT. It encodes CASSYFRPRGGNTEAFF.

The V call is TRBV20-1, the J call TRBJ2-2; 9 nucleotides line up with TRBD2. The V gene end was trimmed by 8 bases and the J gene end by 7 bases; junction bases not matched to a gene: 11. The CDR3 loop spans 14 amino acids. CDR1 and CDR2 (germline): DFQATT, SNEGSKA (reference sequence). CDR3 sequence reads: CSSVAGERDGELFF. The DNA of the CDR3 is TGCAGTTCGGTAGCGGGAGAGAGGGACGGGGAGCTGTTTTTT.

This clonotype was seen more than once but under ten times. The chain has TRBV7-3 and TRBJ2-7, with 7 bases matching TRBD1. After removal of 4 bases from V and 6 bases from J, the junction contained 15 bases not matched to a gene. The CDR3 is 16 residues long. CDR1 and CDR2 (germline): SGHTA, FQGTGA. This chain's CDR3 is CASSSEPGQSLGEQYF. For the CDR3, the DNA is TGTGCCAGCAGCTCCGAACCGGGACAGTCCTTAGGCGAGCAGTACTTC.

As regards this clonotype: A much larger clone differs by one base, so this may be a read error. V gene TRBV12-3 or TRBV12-4 combines with J gene TRBJ2-3; D gene unclear. The CDR3 extends over 12 amino acids. V was cut by 6 bases and J by 6 bases, with 10 bases left in between. The CDR3 coding sequence is TGTGCCAGCAGATTTCGGGTGGATACGCAGTATTTT. This encodes CASRFRVDTQYF.

This clonotype has just a few counts. The V call is TRBV10-3, the J call TRBJ2-2; perhaps TRBD2 as D (5 bases). Trimming took 0 bases from V and 7 from J, leaving 6 bases between them. CDR1 ENHRY and CDR2 SYGVKD come from the germline V gene. The CDR3 sequence is 13 residues long. The CDR3 bases are TGTGCCATCAGTGAGTCACTAGACGGGGAGCTGTTTTTT. Its translation is CAISESLDGELFF.

The chain has TRBV18 and TRBJ1-3, with 10 bases identical to TRBD1. The germline gives CDR1 KGHSH, CDR2 LQKENI. The J segment lost 3 bases and the V segment lost 3 bases, leaving 5 bases of the junction unmatched. The CDR3 spans 16 residues. The CDR3 bases are TGTGCCAGCTCACCGTCGGGACAGGGGTATGGAAACACCATATATTTT. Its translation: CASSPSGQGYGNTIYF. Using reference TRBV18 and TRBJ1-3 for the parts outside the CDR3, the full variable domain is NAGVMQNPRHLVRRRGQEARLRCSPMKGHSHVYWYRQLPEEGLKFMVYLQKENIIDESGMPKERFSAEFPKEGPSILRIQQVVRGDSAAYFCASSPSGQGYGNTIYFGEGSWLTVV.